One sample yielded the 32 T cell receptor beta chains listed below, sequenced in a study of blood T cell repertoires in COVID-19. Profiled with immunoSEQ multiplex PCR; TCRdb holds only in-frame clones, not every one. Among 100,000 to 150,000 clones listed, approximately 83% were seen once. Material: peripheral blood. These receptor sequences come from a man aged 60 to 75 with acute or convalescent COVID-19.

The V and J genes are TRBV4-2 and TRBJ2-7; TRBD1 agrees at 9 bases. V shed 3 bases and J 2 bases; nucleotides not matched to a gene: 2. The CDR3 covers 14 residues. Per the germline V gene, CDR1 is LGHNA and CDR2 is YNFKEQ. The CDR3 protein is CASSHRDRAYEQYF. The CDR3 nucleotides are TGTGCCAGCAGCCACCGGGACAGGGCCTACGAGCAGTACTTC.

Here the CDR3 reads CASSIVARNEQFF. The DNA of the CDR3 is TGTGCCAGTAGTATTGTAGCGCGTAATGAGCAGTTCTTC. The chain recombines TRBV19 with TRBJ2-1; TRBD2 is a possible D gene (5 bases). The germline V and J ends were trimmed by 3 bases and 7 bases, with 10 bases remaining between them. The germline V gene has CDR1 LNHDA and CDR2 SQIVND (reference sequence). The CDR3 length is 13 residues.

The chain uses TRBV3-1 (or the pseudogene TRBV3-2) and TRBJ1-5, with D possibly being TRBD1 (5 bases). V lost 4 bases to trimming and J lost 6 bases, with 16 bases between them. The CDR3 runs 15 residues. Germline CDR1 LGHDT, CDR2 YNNKEL (reference sequence). CDR3 sequence reads: CASSPFGGAGQPQHF. CDR3 nucleotide sequence: TGTGCCAGCAGCCCCTTCGGAGGGGCGGGTCAGCCCCAGCATTTT.

This clone came up a few times. V is TRBV2 and J is TRBJ1-6; 9 bases line up with TRBD1. CDR1 and CDR2 from the germline V gene are SNHLY and FYNNEI. V lost 6 bases to trimming and J lost 1 base; unmatched junction nucleotides: 1. This CDR3 has 15 amino acids. CDR3 in amino acids: CASRGQGSYNSPLHF. The CDR3 DNA is TGTGCCAGCAGGGGACAGGGTTCCTATAATTCACCCCTCCACTTT.

The chain combines TRBV2 with TRBJ2-1, with TRBD2 identical over 9 bases. Germline assignment: CDR1 SNHLY and CDR2 FYNNEI. This CDR3 comprises 14 residues. The trim removed 7 bases at V and 3 bases at J, leaving 4 bases unmatched. CDR3 protein: CASTGTSSYNEQFF. DNA of the CDR3: TGTGCCAGCACCGGGACTAGCAGCTACAATGAGCAGTTCTTC. The variable domain in full, with the rest retrieved from reference TRBV2 and TRBJ2-1, is EPEVTQTPSHQVTQMGQEVILRCVPISNHLYFYWYRQILGQKVEFLVSFYNNEISEKSEIFDDQFSVERPDGSNFTLKIRSTKLEDSAMYFCASTGTSSYNEQFFGPGTRLTVL.

The sample holds one count of this clone. This chain joins TRBV29-1 and TRBJ2-7; TRBD2 matches 9 bases. Germline V CDR1 and CDR2: SQVTM, ANQGSEA. The V gene end was trimmed by 4 bases and the J gene end by 0 bases; junction bases not matched to a gene: 4. The CDR3 extends over 14 amino acids. The CDR3 here is CSVAKAGGSYEQYF. CDR3 bases: TGCAGCGTTGCTAAAGCGGGGGGCTCCTACGAGCAGTACTTC.

The CDR3 region is CASKAGERGDEQYF. The CDR3 DNA follows: TGTGCCAGCAAAGCGGGGGAACGAGGGGACGAGCAGTACTTC. This sequence joins TRBV2 and TRBJ2-7, with TRBD2 identical over 8 bases. Per germline, CDR1 SNHLY and CDR2 FYNNEI. Trimming took 7 bases from V and 5 from J; bases not matched to a gene: 10. The CDR3 sequence is 14 residues long. Drawing the rest from reference TRBV2 and TRBJ2-7, the complete variable domain is EPEVTQTPSHQVTQMGQEVILRCVPISNHLYFYWYRQILGQKVEFLVSFYNNEISEKSEIFDDQFSVERPDGSNFTLKIRSTKLEDSAMYFCASKAGERGDEQYFGPGTRLTVT.

This chain uses TRBV6-5 with TRBJ1-5; 7 bases match TRBD1. CDR3 length: 15 amino acids. The trim removed 8 bases at V and 4 bases at J, leaving 11 bases unmatched. Germline-derived CDR1 and CDR2 are MNHEY and SVGAGI. The CDR3 sequence is CASLNDRARNQPQHF. CDR3 nucleotide sequence: TGTGCCAGCCTTAACGACAGGGCGCGAAATCAGCCCCAGCATTTT.

The CDR3 coding sequence is TGTGCCAGCAGCTTGAGCGGGCCCTCCTCTGGAAACACCATATATTTT. This codes for CASSLSGPSSGNTIYF. V and J are TRBV7-3 and TRBJ1-3; D call uncertain. Deletions cut 3 bases from V and 0 bases from J, with 12 bases between. The CDR3 sequence is 16 residues long. In germline, CDR1 is SGHTA, CDR2 FQGTGA.

The V and J genes are TRBV28 and TRBJ1-2; TRBD1 aligns across 8 bases. The CDR3 is 12 amino acids. V trimming: 8 bases; J trimming: 4 bases; junction bases outside the gene matches: 3. Per the germline V gene, CDR1 is MDHEN and CDR2 is SYDVKM. CDR3 region: CASGQGGYGYTF. The CDR3 DNA reads TGTGCCAGCGGACAGGGAGGCTATGGCTACACCTTC.

The chain has TRBV5-1 and TRBJ2-6; tentative D call: TRBD2 (6 bases). The CDR3 loop spans 17 amino acids. V shed 0 bases and J shed 0 bases, with 10 bases lying between them. Looked up from germline, CDR1 is SGHRS and CDR2 is YFSETQ. Here the CDR3 DNA reads TGCGCCAGCAGCTTGGTAGTGCGGGACTCTGGGGCCAACGTCCTGACTTTC. It translates to CASSLVVRDSGANVLTF.

The V gene is TRBV5-1, the J gene TRBJ2-2; 9 bases line up with TRBD2. Per germline, CDR1 SGHRS and CDR2 YFSETQ. Germline trimming cut 4 bases from V and 5 bases from J; bases unmatched to any gene: 9. The CDR3 covers 16 residues. The CDR3 region is CASSNVAGARTGELFF. The CDR3 coding sequence is TGCGCCAGCAGCAACGTAGCGGGGGCGAGGACCGGGGAGCTGTTTTTT. The whole variable domain, filled in from reference TRBV5-1 and TRBJ2-2, reads KAGVTQTPRYLIKTRGQQVTLSCSPISGHRSVSWYQQTPGQGLQFLFEYFSETQRNKGNFPGRFSGRQFSNSRSEMNVSTLELGDSALYLCASSNVAGARTGELFFGEGSRLTVL.

The CDR3 region is CASSVANPSELFF. The CDR3 DNA sequence: TGTGCCAGCAGTGTGGCAAACCCTTCGGAGCTGTTTTTT. V gene TRBV2 combines with J gene TRBJ2-2; D unclear. CDR1 is SNHLY and CDR2 is FYNNEI in the germline V gene. The CDR3 length is 13 residues. With 4 bases removed from V and 10 bases from J, the gap between germline ends came to 13 bases.

In this sample, this clone turned up many times. V usage is TRBV6-1 and J usage is TRBJ2-1; tentative D call: TRBD2 (6 bases). Trimming took 4 bases from V and 5 from J, leaving 18 bases between them. This CDR3 spans 16 amino acids. Germline V CDR1 and CDR2: MNHNS, SASEGT. The CDR3 DNA reads TGTGCCAGCAGTGTCAGACTAGTTCCCCCCCACAATGAGCAGTTCTTC. Translating it yields CASSVRLVPPHNEQFF.

This chain uses TRBV7-2 with TRBJ2-3, with 8 bases matching TRBD1. The germline V gene encodes CDR1 SGHTA and CDR2 FQGNSA. The V and J ends lost 2 bases and 3 bases, in that order; junction bases with no gene match: 10. The CDR3 sequence is 17 residues long. CDR3 sequence (DNA): TGTGCCAGCAGCTTATATGGCCTTGGACAGGGTACAGATACGCAGTATTTT. Its protein is CASSLYGLGQGTDTQYF.

The chain carries TRBV3-1 (or the pseudogene TRBV3-2) and TRBJ1-2, with D possibly matching TRBD1 (6 bases). V lost 1 base and J lost 6, with 24 bases in between. This CDR3 region has 18 residues. The germline V gene has CDR1 LGHDT and CDR2 YNNKEL (reference sequence). Written as DNA, the CDR3 is TGTGCCAGCAGCCAAGGCTCCGGGCTCTTCGACAGGTTTGATGGCTACACCTTC. Protein: CASSQGSGLFDRFDGYTF.

The rearrangement joins TRBV24-1 to TRBJ2-3, with D perhaps TRBD2 (6 bases). CDR3 size: 16 residues. The germline V gene encodes CDR1 KGHDR and CDR2 SFDVKD. Trimming took off 5 bases at V and 0 bases at J, with 14 bases between the two ends. In DNA, the CDR3 is TGTGCCACCAGTGTGGGTAGCGGAACTAGCACAGATACGCAGTATTTT. This sequence encodes CATSVGSGTSTDTQYF.

The chain joins TRBV5-6 to TRBJ2-7, with a possible D match to TRBD2 (6 bases). V lost 5 bases and J 0 bases, leaving 9 bases between the germline ends. Germline V gives CDR1 SGHDT, CDR2 YYEEEE. The CDR3 consists of 13 residues. The DNA for the CDR3 is TGTGCCAGCAGTTTTAGCGGCTCCTACGAGCAGTACTTC. Its translation: CASSFSGSYEQYF.

CDR3: CASSPIGQGELFF. Written as DNA, the CDR3 is TGTGCCAGCTCACCAATTGGACAGGGGGAGCTGTTTTTT. The chain links TRBV18 to TRBJ2-2; tentative D call: TRBD1 (6 bases). The V and J ends lost 2 bases and 8 bases respectively, with 9 bases between them. The germline V gene has CDR1 KGHSH and CDR2 LQKENI. The CDR3 consists of 13 residues. The full variable domain, rest sourced from reference TRBV18 and TRBJ2-2, is NAGVMQNPRHLVRRRGQEARLRCSPMKGHSHVYWYRQLPEEGLKFMVYLQKENIIDESGMPKERFSAEFPKEGPSILRIQQVVRGDSAAYFCASSPIGQGELFFGEGSRLTVL.

The chain carries TRBV27 and TRBJ1-4, with D possibly matching TRBD1 (5 bases). With 3 bases removed from V and 8 bases from J, the gap between germline ends came to 16 bases. The CDR3 spans 15 residues. Germline V lookup: CDR1 MNHEY, CDR2 SMNVEV (reference sequence). CDR3 coding DNA: TGTGCCAGCAGTTTGCGGCCAGGGTTAGGGGAAAAACTGTTTTTT. Protein: CASSLRPGLGEKLFF.

DNA for the CDR3: TGTGCCAGCAGTCCCCGTGACAGGCCTAATTCACCCCTCCACTTT. It encodes CASSPRDRPNSPLHF. The rearrangement joins TRBV28 to TRBJ1-6, with D possibly being TRBD1 (6 bases). This CDR3 region has 15 residues. Trimming stripped 5 bases from V and 6 bases from J, with 14 bases between. The germline V gene encodes CDR1 MDHEN and CDR2 SYDVKM.

The table lists this clone with a count of one. The genes are TRBV28 and TRBJ1-1, with D hard to call. Germline V gives CDR1 MDHEN, CDR2 SYDVKM. The V gene lost 5 bases and the J gene lost 1 base, with 8 bases spanning the gap. The CDR3 length is 13 residues. In nucleotides, the CDR3 is TGTGCCAGCAGTCCCTCTCCGAACACTGAAGCTTTCTTT. Translating it yields CASSPSPNTEAFF.

The chain joins TRBV15 to TRBJ2-1, with TRBD2 identical over 7 bases. Germline CDR1 LNHNV, CDR2 YYDKDF (reference sequence). The CDR3 runs to 17 residues. Unmatched junction bases numbered 12, after V lost 1 base and J lost 6 bases. The CDR3 loop is CATSRGGSGTTRNEQFF. As DNA, the CDR3 is TGTGCCACCAGCAGAGGGGGGAGCGGGACTACCCGCAATGAGCAGTTCTTC. The variable domain in full, completed from reference TRBV15 and TRBJ2-1, reads DAMVIQNPRYQVTQFGKPVTLSCSQTLNHNVMYWYQQKSSQAPKLLFHYYDKDFNNEADTPDNFQSRRPNTSFCFLDIRSPGLGDTAMYLCATSRGGSGTTRNEQFFGPGTRLTVL.

The chain uses TRBV7-6 and TRBJ2-3; the match to TRBD2 covers 10 bases. The CDR3 extends over 14 amino acids. V shed 4 bases, J shed 8 bases, and the junction held 6 bases outside the gene matches. Germline V gives CDR1 SGHVS, CDR2 FNYEAQ. CDR3: CASSSLAGGSTQYF. CDR3 DNA: TGTGCCAGCAGCTCCTTAGCGGGAGGAAGTACGCAGTATTTT.

By share, this clone counts as medium-sized. This sequence joins TRBV6-2 or TRBV6-3 and TRBJ2-2, with D perhaps matching TRBD2 (6 bases). Between the trimmed V and J ends, which lost 0 bases and 7 bases, there was a span of 12 bases. The CDR3 length is 15 residues. Germline V lookup: CDR1 MNHEY, CDR2 SVGEGT. The CDR3: CASSYSGGNGGELFF. CDR3 coding DNA: TGTGCCAGCAGTTACTCGGGGGGTAACGGCGGGGAGCTGTTTTTT.

The table lists this clone with a few counts. This chain uses TRBV11-2 with TRBJ2-5; 8 bases map to TRBD2. J was trimmed by 3 bases and V by 3 bases; bases with no gene match: 6. CDR1 and CDR2 (germline): SGHAT, FQNNGV. The length of the CDR3 is 15 residues. This CDR3 is CASSFTGGLEETQYF. The DNA of the CDR3 is TGTGCCAGCAGCTTTACGGGAGGGCTAGAAGAGACCCAGTACTTC.

V usage is TRBV6-2 or TRBV6-3 and J usage is TRBJ2-3, with 9 bases matching TRBD1. J was trimmed by 0 bases and V by 6 bases; bases with no gene match: 1. The CDR3 covers 14 residues. From germline, CDR1 is MNHEY and CDR2 SVGEGT. CDR3 in DNA: TGTGCCAGCAGCACAGGGGGCAGCACAGATACGCAGTATTTT. Residues: CASSTGGSTDTQYF.

J is TRBJ2-5 and V is TRBV11-1; D perhaps matches TRBD1 (6 bases). The CDR3 spans 15 residues. CDR1 SGHAT and CDR2 FQDESV come from the germline V gene (reference sequence). V was shortened by 3 bases and J by 2 bases, with 13 bases between the two germline ends. CDR3 sequence (DNA): TGTGCCAGCAGCTTTGGCAGGGGTGGGCAAGAGACCCAGTACTTC. It encodes CASSFGRGGQETQYF.

The V and J genes are TRBV7-9 and TRBJ1-2; unclear D gene. V was cut by 1 base and J by 1 base, with 10 bases left in between. Germline CDR1 reads SEHNR; CDR2 reads FQNEAQ (reference sequence). The CDR3 runs 15 residues. Written as DNA, the CDR3 is TGTGCCAGCAGCTTAGTGGTCAAGAGTAACTATGGCTACACCTTC. Its translation: CASSLVVKSNYGYTF.

This chain connects TRBV5-1 to TRBJ1-1; D uncertain. This CDR3 region has 14 residues. Germline CDR1 reads SGHRS; CDR2 reads YFSETQ. V lost 4 bases, J lost 1 base, and 11 bases lay in between. The CDR3 DNA is TGCGCCAGCAGCCTCCTCCCGGGGAACACTGAAGCTTTCTTT. Protein sequence: CASSLLPGNTEAFF.

This chain links TRBV7-3 with TRBJ2-3; D might be TRBD2 (5 bases). The CDR3 covers 15 residues. CDR1 and CDR2 from the germline V gene are SGHTA and FQGTGA. Deletions cut 2 bases from V and 1 base from J, with 10 bases between. This CDR3 is CASSLSISGTDTQYF. The CDR3 DNA reads TGTGCCAGCAGCTTATCGATTAGCGGCACAGATACGCAGTATTTT.

The chain recombines TRBV7-9 with TRBJ2-2, with a possible D match to TRBD2 (6 bases). V was clipped by 3 bases and J by 3 bases, with 11 bases between them. Looked up from germline, CDR1 is SEHNR and CDR2 is FQNEAQ (reference sequence). The CDR3 is 15 amino acids. The CDR3 sequence: CASSFGGADTGELFF. Here the CDR3 DNA reads TGTGCCAGCAGCTTCGGGGGAGCTGACACCGGGGAGCTGTTTTTT.